This is a list of T cell receptor beta chains from one sample in a study of low-dose radiotherapy and immunotherapy resistance in tumors. TCRdb analysed the reads with MiXCR anew, one entry per CDR3 protein. Seen here are about 89,000 distinct CDR3 sequences, 9.4% observed once, and the top ten hold around 0.96%. The starting material was PBMCs, obtained before treatment. The source of these receptors is a male donor with prostate cancer. The CDR3 runs from the conserved cysteine through the conserved F or W. Fields, in order: clone size, V gene, J gene, D gene, CDR3 DNA, CDR3 protein. D genes are given only for firm matches. Size values are once, few and many counts, or a class for expanded clones, and some rows have none.

many,TRBV5-8,TRBJ1-6,-,TGTGCCAGCAGCATTGGGACGGGGGCTGTTAATTCACCCCTCCACTTT,CASSIGTGAVNSPLHF
many,TRBV20-1,TRBJ2-7,TRBD2,TGCAGTGCTCAGACTAGCGGGTCCCGCGAGCAGTACTTC,CSAQTSGSREQYF
many,TRBV5-6,TRBJ2-1,-,TGTGCCAGCAGCCCCCATCTGACGGACGGCTACAATGAGCAGTTCTTC,CASSPHLTDGYNEQFF
many,TRBV7-9,TRBJ2-7,TRBD2,TGTGCCAGCAGCTTAGCACTAGCGGGAGGCGAGCAGTACTTC,CASSLALAGGEQYF
many,TRBV20-1,TRBJ1-5,TRBD1,TGCAGTGCGGGTACCGGGACAGCCAGCCAGCCCCAGCATTTT,CSAGTGTASQPQHF
many,TRBV29-1,TRBJ2-1,TRBD2,TGCAGCACCGCGACTAGCGCCCTACGGAATGAGCAGTTCTTC,CSTATSALRNEQFF
many,TRBV21-1,TRBJ2-2,-,TGTGCCAGCAATCGTGAGGGGTTGAACACCGGGGAGCTGTTTTTT,CASNREGLNTGELFF
-,TRBV12-3/TRBV12-4,TRBJ1-1,-,TGTGCCAGCAGTTTAACGGGGGGGGCTTTCTTT,CASSLTGGAFF
many,TRBV12-3/TRBV12-4,TRBJ1-5,-,TGTGCCAGCAGTTTACAAGATAATAGCAATCAGCCCCAGCATTTT,CASSLQDNSNQPQHF
many,TRBV3-1,TRBJ1-2,-,TGTGCCAGCAGCGGTTGGACCGGATCGAGAAATGGCTACACCTTC,CASSGWTGSRNGYTF
many,TRBV4-2,TRBJ1-5,TRBD1,TGTGCCAGCAGCCAAGTCGCAACAGGGGAAGAGCCCCAGCATTTT,CASSQVATGEEPQHF
many,TRBV19,TRBJ1-1,-,TGTGCCAGTAGTAGGGACATCGTGAATACTGAAGCTTTCTTT,CASSRDIVNTEAFF
many,TRBV7-2,TRBJ2-3,TRBD2,TGTGCCAGCAGCCGCGGGGGGCCCACAGATACGCAGTATTTT,CASSRGGPTDTQYF
many,TRBV14,TRBJ2-3,-,TGTGCCAGCAGCCAAGACAGGGCGGCGCAGTATTTT,CASSQDRAAQYF
many,TRBV11-2,TRBJ1-4,TRBD1,TGTGCCAGCAGCCGACGGACAGGGGGAAATGAAAAACTGTTTTTT,CASSRRTGGNEKLFF
many,TRBV6-2/TRBV6-3,TRBJ2-1,-,TGTGCCAGCAGGCCATCTGGGCACTCTCTGAATGAGCAGTTCTTC,CASRPSGHSLNEQFF
many,TRBV12-3/TRBV12-4,TRBJ2-1,TRBD1,TGTGCCAGCAGTCGCTCGACAGGGTATCGCAATGAGCAGTTCTTC,CASSRSTGYRNEQFF
many,TRBV5-1,TRBJ2-2,-,TGCGCCAGCAGCAAAGTCGGTGCCGGGGAGCTGTTTTTT,CASSKVGAGELFF
many,TRBV7-2,TRBJ2-1,-,TGTGCCAGCAGCTTAGCATCTGCCAATGAGCAGTTCTTC,CASSLASANEQFF
many,TRBV11-1,TRBJ2-2,-,TGTGCCAGCAGCCCCGGCCGGGCTGACACCGGGGAGCTGTTTTTT,CASSPGRADTGELFF
many,TRBV21-1,TRBJ1-5,-,TGTGCCAGCAGCAAAGTCCCTAGGGGGCAGGCCGATCAGCCCCAGCATTTT,CASSKVPRGQADQPQHF
many,TRBV6-2/TRBV6-3,TRBJ2-1,TRBD2,TGTGCCAGCAGTTACCTAGCGGGAATACACAATGAGCAGTTCTTC,CASSYLAGIHNEQFF
many,TRBV15,TRBJ2-7,TRBD1,TGTGCCACCAGCAGAGACTCTAATACCGGGACAGGGGTACTCGAGCAGTACTTC,CATSRDSNTGTGVLEQYF
many,TRBV6-5,TRBJ2-6,-,TGTGCCAGCAGCCTTTCCAGGGTCTCTGGGGCCAACGTCCTGACTTTC,CASSLSRVSGANVLTF
many,TRBV7-2,TRBJ1-1,-,TGTGCCAGCAGCCAACGACCGGACGGTGCAGCTTTCTTT,CASSQRPDGAAFF
many,TRBV7-2,TRBJ1-6,-,TGTGCCAGCAGCCCCCTCAGGGGCCACTCCTATAATTCACCCCTCCACTTT,CASSPLRGHSYNSPLHF
many,TRBV7-2,TRBJ1-1,-,TGTGCCAGCAGCTTAGATATTGGGGGGGCGGACACTGAAGCTTTCTTT,CASSLDIGGADTEAFF
many,TRBV7-2,TRBJ2-1,-,TGTGCCAGCAGCACTCGACTTGGACTCCACAATGAGCAGTTCTTC,CASSTRLGLHNEQFF
many,TRBV3-1,TRBJ2-5,TRBD2,TGTGCCAGCAGCCTAGCGGGAGGGCCCTCGGAGACCCAGTACTTC,CASSLAGGPSETQYF
many,TRBV27,TRBJ2-6,-,TGTGCCAGCAGCTTGTCTGGGGCCAACGTCCTGACTTTC,CASSLSGANVLTF
few,TRBV7-9,TRBJ2-1,-,TGTGCACCGGGCTCCTACAATGAGCAGTTCTTC,CAPGSYNEQFF
few,TRBV20-1,TRBJ1-3,TRBD1,TGCAGTGCTAGAGATTTCACAGGGGCCAACACCATATATTTT,CSARDFTGANTIYF
many,TRBV3-1,TRBJ1-2,TRBD1,TGTGCCAGCAGCCAACCCTTAACAGGGGCTAACTATGGCTACACCTTC,CASSQPLTGANYGYTF
many,TRBV12-3/TRBV12-4,TRBJ1-1,-,TGTGCCAGCAGTTTAAGGAGACCCCCGAACACTGAAGCTTTCTTT,CASSLRRPPNTEAFF
many,TRBV20-1,TRBJ1-6,-,TGCAGTGCTACCCGGACAGATTATAATTCACCCCTCCACTTT,CSATRTDYNSPLHF
many,TRBV2,TRBJ1-1,-,TGTGCCAGCAGTGGGGGGGCAGGGAGTTCGTACACTGAAGCTTTCTTT,CASSGGAGSSYTEAFF
many,TRBV25-1,TRBJ2-7,TRBD2,TGTGCCAGCAGCGACGAGTGGGGGACTAGCTTGGGGGAGCAGTACTTC,CASSDEWGTSLGEQYF
-,TRBV20-1,TRBJ2-5,TRBD2,TGCAGTGCTAAAGCGGGGGCCCTCCAAGAGACCCAGTACTTC,CSAKAGALQETQYF
many,TRBV11-2,TRBJ2-5,TRBD2,TGTGCCAGCAGCTTAATGGCGGGAGGTCTTCAAGAGACCCAGTACTTC,CASSLMAGGLQETQYF
many,TRBV20-1,TRBJ2-7,-,TGCAGTGCCCCCTGGCGCTCCTACGAGCAGTACTTC,CSAPWRSYEQYF
many,TRBV7-2,TRBJ2-3,TRBD2,TGTGCCAGCAGCTTAGTGGCGGGGGCGGGGGGCAGCACAGATACGCAGTATTTT,CASSLVAGAGGSTDTQYF